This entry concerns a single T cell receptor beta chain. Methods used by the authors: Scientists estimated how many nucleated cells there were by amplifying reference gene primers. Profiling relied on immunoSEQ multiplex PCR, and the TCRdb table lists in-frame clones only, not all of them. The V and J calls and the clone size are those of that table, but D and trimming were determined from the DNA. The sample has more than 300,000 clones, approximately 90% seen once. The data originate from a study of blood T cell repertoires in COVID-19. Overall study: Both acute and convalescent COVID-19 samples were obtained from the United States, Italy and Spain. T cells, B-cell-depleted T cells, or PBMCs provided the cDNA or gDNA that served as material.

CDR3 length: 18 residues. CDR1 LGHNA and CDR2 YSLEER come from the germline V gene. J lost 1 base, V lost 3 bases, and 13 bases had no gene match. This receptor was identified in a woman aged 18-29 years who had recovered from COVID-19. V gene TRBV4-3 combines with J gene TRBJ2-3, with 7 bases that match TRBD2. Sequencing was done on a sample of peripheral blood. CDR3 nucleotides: TGCGCCAGCAGCCAGGCTTGGCAACCTAGCGGTCGCACAGATACGCAGTATTTT. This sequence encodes CASSQAWQPSGRTDTQYF.